The 29 T cell receptor beta chains listed next were all sequenced from one sample in a study of beta chain features in type 1 diabetes. Sequencing targeted expressed TCRB transcripts, as all isolated RNA had been reverse transcribed. The method was immunoSEQ multiplex PCR; TCRdb's version includes in-frame clones alone and lacks a portion of them. Seen here are 330,000 or so clones, around 19% observed once, and the top ten hold roughly 0.045%. The sequencing sample was made of naive CD4+ T cells from blood. These receptors were collected from a woman between 18 and 29 years old in good health.

V is TRBV5-1 and J is TRBJ2-2; the match to TRBD2 covers 11 bases. Germline CDR1 and CDR2: SGHRS and YFSETQ. The CDR3 length is 15 residues. Germline trimming cut 4 bases from V and 3 bases from J; bases unmatched to any gene: 2. For the CDR3, the DNA is TGCGCCAGCAGCCTAGCGGGGGGACACACCGGGGAGCTGTTTTTT. Residues: CASSLAGGHTGELFF.

This rearrangement joins TRBV4-3 to TRBJ1-2, with 7 bases fitting TRBD1. The ends lost 3 bases at V and 5 bases at J; junction bases unmatched: 9. Germline CDR1 LGHNA, CDR2 YSLEER. The CDR3 is made up of 15 amino acids. The CDR3 sequence is CASSQVPTGQYGYTF. The DNA of the CDR3 is TGCGCCAGCAGCCAGGTTCCTACGGGACAGTATGGCTACACCTTC.

The chain carries TRBV5-1 and TRBJ2-5; 8 bases are shared with TRBD2. V shed 2 bases, J shed 5 bases, and the junction held 8 bases outside the gene matches. The CDR3 covers 15 residues. Germline loops: CDR1 SGHRS, CDR2 YFSETQ. CDR3 region: CASSFDAGGLETQYF. In nucleotides, the CDR3 is TGCGCCAGCAGCTTTGATGCGGGGGGACTGGAGACCCAGTACTTC.

This clone has more than one count but fewer than ten. This rearrangement joins TRBV21-1 to TRBJ2-7; the table's D call TRBD1 went unverified against the DNA. TRBV21-1 is a pseudogene. The CDR3 is 16 residues long. CDR3 residues: CASSKCWTGNPYEQYF. The CDR3 DNA reads TGTGCCAGCAGCAAATGTTGGACAGGTAACCCCTACGAGCAGTACTTC.

A few counts support this clone. J is TRBJ1-2 and V is TRBV19; tentatively, D is TRBD1 (6 bases). V lost 4 bases and J lost 8, with 20 bases in between. Germline CDR1 and CDR2: LNHDA and SQIVND (reference sequence). This CDR3 spans 15 amino acids. The CDR3 bases are TGTGCCAGTAGTACCGACAGGCGGCTCTACGAAGGCTACACCTTC. This gives the protein CASSTDRRLYEGYTF.

This chain's CDR3 is CASSSGLAGRTGELFF. The CDR3 region has the DNA TGCGCCAGCAGCTCCGGACTAGCGGGAAGGACCGGGGAGCTGTTTTTT. The gene calls are TRBV5-1 and TRBJ2-2, with TRBD2 matching over 12 bases. J lost 5 bases, V lost 3 bases, and 5 bases had no gene match. Germline CDR1 is SGHRS and CDR2 is YFSETQ. The length of the CDR3 is 16 residues.

This chain joins TRBV4-1 and TRBJ2-7; possible D gene TRBD2, 5 bases. The germline CDR1 and CDR2 sequences are MGHRA and YSYEKL. The V end was cut by 0 bases, the J end by 6 bases, with 18 bases between. CDR3 length: 16 residues. CDR3 bases: TGCGCCAGCAGCCAAGATGTCGCGCAGAGGGTCTCCGAGCAGTACTTC. It is translated as CASSQDVAQRVSEQYF.

The gene calls are TRBV27 and TRBJ1-1; unclear D gene. Germline CDR1 and CDR2: MNHEY and SMNVEV (reference sequence). Trimming took 5 bases from V and 2 from J, leaving 12 bases between them. This CDR3 is 14 amino acids long. CDR3 residues: CASSLKAGNTEAFF. The CDR3 DNA sequence: TGTGCCAGCAGTCTCAAGGCGGGAAACACTGAAGCTTTCTTT.

V is TRBV4-3 and J is TRBJ1-6; D gene unclear. V was cut by 2 bases and J by 9 bases, with 8 bases left in between. The V gene's germline CDR1 is LGHNA and CDR2 YSLEER. The CDR3 is 13 amino acids. CDR3 region: CASSQIGSSPLHF. The CDR3 DNA is TGCGCCAGCAGCCAAATAGGGAGTTCACCCCTCCACTTT.

This clone was seen a few times. CDR3 residues: CASSLWTGTSGANVLTF. CDR3 DNA: TGTGCCAGCAGCCTCTGGACAGGGACCTCTGGGGCCAACGTCCTGACTTTC. The chain is built from TRBV7-2 and TRBJ2-6, with 8 nucleotides matching TRBD1. The germline CDR1 and CDR2 sequences are SGHTA and FQGNSA. CDR3 length equals 17 residues. V lost 5 bases, J lost 0 bases, and 6 bases stayed unmatched.

The J gene is TRBJ2-5, the V gene TRBV27; TRBD1 matches at 11 bases. Germline trimming cut 5 bases from V and 5 bases from J; bases unmatched to any gene: 10. CDR1 and CDR2 from the germline V gene are MNHEY and SMNVEV (reference sequence). The CDR3 extends over 16 amino acids. The CDR3 sequence: CASSPTDRGLVETQYF. In DNA, the CDR3 is TGTGCCAGCAGTCCCACGGACAGGGGGCTAGTGGAGACCCAGTACTTC.

Only a few counts were recorded for this clone. Germline is not matched at one junction end, which may reflect a read error. The gene calls are TRBV7-2 and TRBJ2-5; a weak D match, TRBD2 (6 bases). Germline CDR1 reads SGHTA; CDR2 reads FQGNSA. This CDR3 spans 12 amino acids. CDR3 residues: CASSSNRGTGDF. As DNA, the CDR3 is TGTGCCAGCAGCTCCAATCGAGGGACGGGAGACTTC.

About this clone itself: This sample includes further DNA sequences coding for the same CDR3. The chain combines TRBV5-1 with TRBJ1-5; possible D gene TRBD1, 6 bases. The CDR3 covers 14 residues. Trimming stripped 0 bases from V and 2 bases from J, with 6 bases between. Germline lookup yields CDR1 SGHRS and CDR2 YFSETQ. The CDR3 loop reads CASSLAGGNQPQHF. CDR3 DNA: TGCGCCAGCAGCTTGGCAGGGGGCAATCAGCCCCAGCATTTT.

The J gene is TRBJ1-4, the V gene TRBV6-5; no reliable D call. This CDR3 contains 14 residues. V was cut by 0 bases and J by 7 bases, with 9 bases left in between. The germline CDR1 and CDR2 sequences are MNHEY and SVGAGI. In DNA form, the CDR3 reads TGTGCCAGCAGTTACTCGGCTGCGGGTGAAAAACTGTTTTTT. Protein sequence: CASSYSAAGEKLFF.

This clone was counted only a few times. The J gene is TRBJ2-7, the V gene TRBV18, with 7 positions matching TRBD2. Losses at the gene ends were 0 bases for V and 2 bases for J; bases not matched to a gene: 1. Germline V gene lookup returns CDR1 KGHSH and CDR2 LQKENI. The CDR3 is 14 residues long. The CDR3 loop is CASSPPAGAYEQYF. The CDR3 region has the DNA TGTGCCAGCTCACCACCGGCGGGAGCCTACGAGCAGTACTTC.

The chain has TRBV4-1 and TRBJ1-5; D remains unclear. The CDR3 is made up of 16 amino acids. The germline V gene encodes CDR1 MGHRA and CDR2 YSYEKL. The V end was cut by 3 bases, the J end by 0 bases, with 12 bases between. The chain's CDR3 is CASSHPGRHSNQPQHF. CDR3 DNA: TGCGCCAGCAGCCACCCAGGCAGGCATAGCAATCAGCCCCAGCATTTT.

The chain joins TRBV14 to TRBJ1-2, with D perhaps matching TRBD1 (6 bases). The germline CDR1 and CDR2 sequences are SGHDN and FVKESK. Between the trimmed V and J ends, which lost 4 bases and 4 bases, there was a span of 19 bases. CDR3 length: 16 amino acids. CDR3 protein: CASSPASGDGGYGYTF. In DNA form, the CDR3 reads TGTGCCAGCAGCCCAGCTTCAGGGGACGGCGGCTATGGCTACACCTTC.

The chain links TRBV15 to TRBJ1-1; D not resolved. Per germline, CDR1 LNHNV and CDR2 YYDKDF (reference sequence). The CDR3 sequence is 12 residues long. The ends were cut back, 4 bases at V and 3 bases at J, with 6 bases in the middle. The CDR3 region has the DNA TGTGCCACCAGCATCGGTGACACTGAAGCTTTCTTT. It codes for CATSIGDTEAFF. Looking up the rest from reference TRBV15 and TRBJ1-1 gives the full variable domain: DAMVIQNPRYQVTQFGKPVTLSCSQTLNHNVMYWYQQKSSQAPKLLFHYYDKDFNNEADTPDNFQSRRPNTSFCFLDIRSPGLGDTAMYLCATSIGDTEAFFGQGTRLTVV.

The rearrangement uses TRBV9 and TRBJ2-7, with D perhaps matching TRBD2 (5 bases). V dropped 3 bases and J dropped 2 bases, with 18 bases sitting between them. The CDR3 sequence is 16 residues long. Per the germline V gene, CDR1 is SGDLS and CDR2 is YYNGEE. The CDR3 nucleotides are TGTGCCAGCAGCGCGGGGTACAGCCGATCGACCTACGAGCAGTACTTC. This codes for CASSAGYSRSTYEQYF.

The genes are TRBV6-5 and TRBJ1-1; TRBD1 aligns across 9 bases. V was pared by 6 bases and J by 6 bases, with 5 bases of the junction left unmatched. CDR3 size: 13 residues. Germline V gives CDR1 MNHEY, CDR2 SVGAGI. CDR3 sequence reads: CASRPGTGSEAFF. The CDR3 bases are TGTGCCAGCAGACCCGGGACAGGGTCTGAAGCTTTCTTT.

The gene calls are TRBV18 and TRBJ1-1; perhaps TRBD1 as D (5 bases). Germline CDR1 reads KGHSH; CDR2 reads LQKENI. The V end lost 4 bases, the J end lost 7 bases, and 19 bases lay between the germline ends. The CDR3 is 15 amino acids. The CDR3 sequence is CASSQPGLTRGEAFF. Here the CDR3 DNA reads TGTGCCAGCTCACAGCCGGGACTCACAAGGGGTGAAGCTTTCTTT. Drawing the rest from reference TRBV18 and TRBJ1-1, the complete variable domain is NAGVMQNPRHLVRRRGQEARLRCSPMKGHSHVYWYRQLPEEGLKFMVYLQKENIIDESGMPKERFSAEFPKEGPSILRIQQVVRGDSAAYFCASSQPGLTRGEAFFGQGTRLTVV.

V gene TRBV9 combines with J gene TRBJ2-3; D uncertain. The V end was cut by 1 base, the J end by 5 bases, with 8 bases between. This CDR3 has 13 residues. Germline CDR1 and CDR2: SGDLS and YYNGEE. The CDR3 bases are TGTGCCAGCAGCGTATTAACGGTAGATACGCAGTATTTT. It translates to CASSVLTVDTQYF.

The V and J genes are TRBV9 and TRBJ1-2; 7 positions agree with TRBD1. The germline CDR1 and CDR2 sequences are SGDLS and YYNGEE. This CDR3 is 15 amino acids long. J lost 0 bases, V lost 2 bases, and 4 bases had no gene match. The CDR3 spells CASSVGTAANYGYTF. CDR3 nucleotides: TGTGCCAGCAGCGTTGGGACAGCAGCTAACTATGGCTACACCTTC.

V usage is TRBV7-9 and J usage is TRBJ2-3; D is possibly TRBD1 (5 bases). This CDR3 comprises 14 residues. CDR1 SEHNR and CDR2 FQNEAQ come from the germline V gene (reference sequence). Trimming stripped 2 bases from V and 1 base from J, with 7 bases between. As DNA, the CDR3 is TGTGCCAGCAGCTTACAGGGTGGCACAGATACGCAGTATTTT. It translates to CASSLQGGTDTQYF. The full variable domain, its missing parts supplied by reference TRBV7-9 and TRBJ2-3, is DTGVSQNPRHKITKRGQNVTFRCDPISEHNRLYWYRQTLGQGPEFLTYFQNEAQLEKSRLLSDRFSAERPKGSFSTLEIQRTEQGDSAMYLCASSLQGGTDTQYFGPGTRLTVL.

This clone has a handful of counts. The rearrangement joins TRBV9 to TRBJ2-2; the D gene is possibly TRBD1 (5 bases). CDR1 and CDR2 from the germline V gene are SGDLS and YYNGEE. The CDR3 covers 15 residues. Trimming took off 0 bases at V and 5 bases at J, with 11 bases between the two ends. The CDR3 DNA follows: TGTGCCAGCAGCGTAGAGTTAGGGGTAACCGGGGAGCTGTTTTTT. Translating gives CASSVELGVTGELFF.

This clone was observed a few times. The chain couples TRBV6-5 to TRBJ2-5; tentative D call: TRBD1 (6 bases). CDR1 and CDR2 (germline): MNHEY, SVGAGI. V dropped 6 bases and J dropped 1 base, with 9 bases sitting between them. The CDR3 spans 13 residues. The CDR3 spells CASRRQAQETQYF. DNA for the CDR3: TGTGCCAGCAGAAGACAGGCCCAAGAGACCCAGTACTTC.

The chain uses TRBV18 and TRBJ1-2, with TRBD1 as a possible D gene (6 bases). Germline V gives CDR1 KGHSH, CDR2 LQKENI. The CDR3 has 14 residues. The ends were cut back, 1 base at V and 6 bases at J, with 12 bases in the middle. The CDR3 region is CASSPQSPGDGYTF. The CDR3 coding sequence is TGTGCCAGCTCACCACAAAGCCCAGGGGATGGCTACACCTTC.

This clone was counted a few times. This chain links TRBV9 with TRBJ1-2; 9 bases align to TRBD1. With 4 bases clipped from V and 2 bases from J, the junction kept 6 bases outside the gene matches. Germline V gene sequence: CDR1 SGDLS, CDR2 YYNGEE. The CDR3 totals 15 residues. The CDR3 DNA reads as TGTGCCAGCAGCCCGAGGGACAGGGCAAACTATGGCTACACCTTC. Residues: CASSPRDRANYGYTF. Full variable domain (rest looked up from reference TRBV9 and TRBJ1-2): DSGVTQTPKHLITATGQRVTLRCSPRSGDLSVYWYQQSLDQGLQFLIQYYNGEERAKGNILERFSAQQFPDLHSELNLSSLELGDSALYFCASSPRDRANYGYTFGSGTRLTVV.

In this sample, this clone turned up a few times. The chain carries TRBV7-8 and TRBJ1-5; weak D call: TRBD1 (5 bases). The CDR3 spans 16 residues. With 0 bases removed from V and 0 bases from J, the gap between germline ends came to 9 bases. In germline, CDR1 is SGHVS, CDR2 FQNEAQ. The CDR3 sequence is CASSLAYQGSNQPQHF. The CDR3 DNA sequence: TGTGCCAGCAGCTTAGCGTACCAGGGTAGCAATCAGCCCCAGCATTTT.